Listed below are T cell receptor beta chains from one sample, sequenced in a study of blood T cell repertoires in COVID-19. Sequencing used immunoSEQ multiplex PCR; TCRdb keeps in-frame clones, though not all of them. The sample yields about 240,000 clones, roughly 80% seen once. The specimen was peripheral blood. The receptor source for this set is a woman in her fifties or sixties with active or convalescent COVID-19. Each CDR3 is given with its conserved first and last residue. A D gene is named only where the DNA matches it firmly. Some rows have no size entry. The others give once, few or many, or a class for an expanded clone.

15	TRBV12-5	.	.	TRBJ1-3	CASGPLRDTGNTIYF	TGTGCTAGTGGTCCCCTACGGGACACTGGAAACACCATATATTTT
15	TRBV19	.	.	TRBJ1-1	CASTSLGGRGTEAFF	TGTGCCAGTACCTCACTGGGGGGGCGCGGCACTGAAGCTTTCTTT
19	TRBV2	TRBD1	.	TRBJ1-6	CASRAPSGQGSSYNSPLHF	TGTGCCAGCAGAGCCCCTTCCGGACAGGGAAGCTCCTATAATTCACCCCTCCACTTT
15	TRBV6-5	TRBD1	.	TRBJ1-5	CASSYSYGDRASQHF	TGTGCCAGCAGTTACTCGTACGGGGACAGGGCCTCCCAGCATTTT
15	TRBV6-5	.	.	TRBJ1-6	CASKKQSSYNSPLHF	TGTGCCAGCAAAAAACAGAGCTCCTATAATTCACCCCTCCACTTT
14	TRBV3-1/TRBV3-2	TRBD2	.	TRBJ2-3	CASSRLARTDTQYF	TGTGCCAGCAGTCGACTAGCCCGGACAGATACGCAGTATTTT
13	TRBV27	TRBD1	few	TRBJ1-2	CASSLGTAYGYTF	TGTGCCAGCAGTTTGGGGACAGCCTATGGCTACACCTTC
14	TRBV7-2	TRBD2	.	TRBJ2-1	CASGLAGGRYEQFF	TGTGCCAGTGGACTAGCGGGGGGCCGTTATGAGCAGTTCTTC
15	TRBV7-2	.	.	TRBJ2-5	CASSQGGGPQETQYF	TGTGCCAGCAGCCAGGGAGGCGGGCCTCAAGAGACCCAGTACTTC
15	TRBV19	TRBD1	.	TRBJ1-5	CASRTAGTGHQPQHF	TGTGCCAGTAGAACCGCCGGGACAGGGCATCAGCCCCAGCATTTT
13	TRBV2	.	few	TRBJ1-1	CASTHPRNTEAFF	TGTGCCAGCACCCATCCCAGGAACACTGAAGCTTTCTTT
13	TRBV10-3	TRBD1	few	TRBJ1-5	CAISTGGDQPQHF	TGTGCCATCTCCACAGGGGGCGATCAGCCCCAGCATTTT
14	TRBV5-1	.	.	TRBJ1-3	CASSFGATGNTIYF	TGCGCCAGCAGTTTTGGGGCCACTGGAAACACCATATATTTT
13	TRBV2	.	.	TRBJ1-6	CASGRGTNSPLHF	TGTGCCAGCGGACGGGGGACGAATTCACCCCTCCACTTT
17	TRBV5-5	.	.	TRBJ2-3	CASSFGISVGRTDTQYF	TGTGCCAGCAGCTTCGGGATCTCCGTGGGTCGCACAGATACGCAGTATTTT
15	TRBV19	.	.	TRBJ2-7	CASNNLWGPKHEQYF	TGTGCCAGTAACAACCTATGGGGGCCCAAGCACGAGCAGTACTTC
14	TRBV21-1	.	once	TRBJ1-2	CASSKVPAGDGYTF	TGTGCCAGCAGCAAAGTCCCGGCCGGGGATGGCTACACCTTC
15	TRBV19	TRBD1	.	TRBJ1-6	CASSTDRTSYSPLHF	TGTGCCAGTAGTACGGACAGGACATCCTATTCACCCCTCCACTTT
15	TRBV2	TRBD2	.	TRBJ2-3	CASSVQLAGTDTQYF	TGTGCCAGCAGTGTACAACTAGCGGGAACAGATACGCAGTATTTT
16	TRBV4-1	.	.	TRBJ1-6	CASSQGRAEDNSPLHF	TGCGCCAGCAGCCAAGGGCGCGCGGAAGATAATTCACCCCTCCACTTT
15	TRBV7-2	.	.	TRBJ2-1	CASSLGRGRLDEQFF	TGTGCCAGCAGCTTAGGGCGGGGGCGCCTGGATGAGCAGTTCTTC
15	TRBV4-1	TRBD2	.	TRBJ2-3	CASSERDYSTDTQYF	TGCGCCAGCAGCGAGCGGGACTACAGCACAGATACGCAGTATTTT
14	TRBV6-6	.	.	TRBJ2-1	CASSRGSSYNEQFF	TGTGCCAGCAGTCGGGGGAGTTCCTACAATGAGCAGTTCTTC
15	TRBV5-6	TRBD1	.	TRBJ1-2	CASSTTGALNYGYTF	TGTGCCAGCAGCACGACAGGGGCCCTGAACTATGGCTACACCTTC
16	TRBV19	TRBD1	.	TRBJ1-5	CASSISPGGNNQPQHF	TGTGCCAGTAGTATAAGTCCAGGGGGGAACAATCAGCCCCAGCATTTT
12	TRBV18	.	few	TRBJ1-4	CASSTTGEKLFF	TGTGCCAGCTCAACCACAGGGGAAAAACTGTTTTTT
13	TRBV28	TRBD1	.	TRBJ1-2	CASSDRGAYGYTF	TGTGCCAGCAGCGACAGGGGCGCCTATGGCTACACCTTC
16	TRBV5-6	.	.	TRBJ1-4	CASSLEKDRKNEKLFF	TGTGCCAGCAGCTTGGAGAAGGACAGAAAAAATGAAAAACTGTTTTTT
15	TRBV15	TRBD1	.	TRBJ1-2	CATSRDLDRGLGYTF	TGTGCCACCAGCAGAGATCTCGACAGGGGGCTCGGCTACACCTTC
15	TRBV6-5	TRBD1	.	TRBJ1-2	CASSWTWDRGYGYTF	TGTGCCAGCAGCTGGACCTGGGACAGGGGCTATGGCTACACCTTC
13	TRBV18	TRBD1	.	TRBJ1-1	CASSPTGGGLAFF	TGTGCCAGCTCACCCACAGGGGGCGGGTTGGCTTTCTTT
14	TRBV2	.	once	TRBJ2-4	CASSVAVAKNIQYF	TGTGCCAGCAGTGTTGCAGTGGCCAAAAACATTCAGTACTTC
16	TRBV29-1	TRBD1	.	TRBJ2-1	CSVSTSGTGAYNEQFF	TGCAGCGTCTCAACCTCCGGGACAGGGGCCTACAATGAGCAGTTCTTC